This TCR beta chain originates from a study of T cells in localized non-small cell lung cancer. Overall study findings and caveats: Uninvolved adjacent lung had the highest recorded T cell clonality, with tumor below it.

Only in-frame clones appear in the TCRdb table, and some are missing; sequencing was by immunoSEQ multiplex PCR. The sample yields about 33,000 clones, 78% seen once. In regard to this clone: Antigen specificity is unknown.

CDR1 and CDR2 from the germline V gene are MGHRA and YSYEKL. V was clipped by 0 bases and J by 7 bases, with 15 bases between them. This CDR3 has 15 residues. This sequence joins TRBV4-1 and TRBJ2-5; the D call may be TRBD1 or TRBD2 (5 bases each). Sequencing was performed on peripheral blood, taken before any cancer treatment. The clonotype was recovered from a male donor older than 55 with stage II squamous cell lung carcinoma. CDR3 coding DNA: TGCGCCAGCAGCCAAGATCTCTCTGGGGGAAGGACCCAGTACTTC. Protein: CASSQDLSGGRTQYF.